This T cell receptor beta chain came from a study of cytomegalovirus exposure and HLA in healthy donors. Regarding donors, all were healthy bone marrow donors. Primers: 60 Vbeta forward and 13 Jbeta reverse. Produced via immunoSEQ multiplex PCR; TCRdb's table is partial and in-frame only. The sample holds approximately 200,000 clones, 82% seen once. The V end lost 4 bases, the J end lost 3 bases, and 7 bases lay between the germline ends. This CDR3 region has 12 residues. From germline, CDR1 is MGHDK and CDR2 SYGVNS. This clone showed up just once. Sequencing was performed on PBMCs. The receptor comes from a boy between 2 and 10 years old in good health and CMV-seronegative. The V gene is TRBV25-1, the J gene TRBJ2-7; D not resolved. CDR3 in amino acids: CASSGSFYEQYF. The CDR3 DNA reads TGTGCCAGCAGTGGGAGTTTCTACGAGCAGTACTTC.